A single sample is the source of the 10 T cell receptor beta chains below, sequenced in a study of blood T cell repertoires in COVID-19. Assay used: immunoSEQ multiplex PCR; TCRdb lists only in-frame clones, some missing. The sample holds about 250,000 clones, about 93% seen once. The sequenced sample was peripheral blood. The receptors were sampled from a man under 40 with COVID-19, enrolled during active disease.

This clone was counted only a few times. J is TRBJ1-1 and V is TRBV4-1; weak D call: TRBD1 (5 bases). Germline CDR1 MGHRA, CDR2 YSYEKL. The CDR3 covers 14 residues. Between the trimmed V and J ends, which lost 0 bases and 3 bases, there was a span of 8 bases. The CDR3 loop reads CASSQDLGHTEAFF. For the CDR3, the DNA is TGCGCCAGCAGCCAAGATCTGGGGCACACTGAAGCTTTCTTT.

The chain carries TRBV3-1 (or the pseudogene TRBV3-2) and TRBJ1-2; D is unresolved. The CDR3 contains 14 residues. V was trimmed by 0 bases and J by 7 bases, leaving 12 bases between them. In germline, CDR1 is LGHDT, CDR2 YNNKEL (reference sequence). Written as DNA, the CDR3 is TGTGCCAGCAGCCAAGATGTGATGTCCGGTGGCTACACCTTC. Translated, it gives CASSQDVMSGGYTF.

The chain recombines TRBV6-1 with TRBJ1-1, with 10 bases aligning to TRBD1. The V segment lost 3 bases and the J segment 4 bases; nucleotides outside the gene matches: 5. The germline V gene has CDR1 MNHNS and CDR2 SASEGT. The CDR3 is made up of 15 amino acids. In DNA form, the CDR3 reads TGTGCCAGCAGTGATTTGGGACAGGGGCCCACTGAAGCTTTCTTT. It encodes CASSDLGQGPTEAFF.

In its sample, this clone was seen once. V usage is TRBV3-1 (or the pseudogene TRBV3-2) and J usage is TRBJ1-5; D uncertain. Trimming stripped 0 bases from V and 7 bases from J, with 7 bases between. The V gene's germline CDR1 is LGHDT and CDR2 YNNKEL (reference sequence). This CDR3 region has 13 residues. CDR3 nucleotides: TGTGCCAGCAGCCAAGAGTCCCAACAGCCCCAGCATTTT. Amino acids: CASSQESQQPQHF.

The table lists this clone with a few counts. The rearrangement joins TRBV5-6 to TRBJ2-7; 9 bases match TRBD2. V dropped 2 bases and J dropped 3; count of bases not matched to a gene: 3. In germline, CDR1 is SGHDT, CDR2 YYEEEE. CDR3 size: 14 residues. CDR3: CASSFGLASYEQYF. The CDR3 region has the DNA TGTGCCAGCAGCTTCGGACTAGCGAGCTACGAGCAGTACTTC.

The rearrangement joins TRBV19 to TRBJ1-5; no definite D call. CDR1 is LNHDA and CDR2 is SQIVND in the germline V gene (reference sequence). The CDR3 consists of 15 residues. Trimming removed 3 bases from V and 2 bases from J, with 11 bases in between. CDR3 region: CASSMGGVGNQPQHF. CDR3 coding DNA: TGTGCCAGTAGTATGGGTGGAGTTGGCAATCAGCCCCAGCATTTT.

This chain connects TRBV10-1 to TRBJ1-1, with D possibly TRBD1 on 6 matching bases. Germline-derived CDR1 and CDR2 are WNHNN and SYGVQD (reference sequence). V lost 6 bases and J 2 bases, leaving 10 bases between the germline ends. There are 13 residues in the CDR3. In nucleotides, the CDR3 is TGCGCCAGCAGGAGGACAGCAAACACTGAAGCTTTCTTT. Translated: CASRRTANTEAFF.

CDR3 sequence (DNA): TGTGCCAGCAGTAGAGGTCGGACAGGGGGGGCTTTCTTT. Translation gives CASSRGRTGGAFF. V is TRBV6-5 and J is TRBJ1-1, with TRBD1 matching over 10 bases. J gave up 11 bases and V 5 bases, and 8 bases lay outside the gene matches. This CDR3 region has 13 residues. Germline assignment: CDR1 MNHEY and CDR2 SVGAGI.

This clone was seen only once. The CDR3 bases are TGTGCCAGCTCAGCCGCTCGGGATACTGAAGCTTTCTTT. It yields the protein CASSAARDTEAFF. The chain links TRBV18 to TRBJ1-1; D is unclear. The V and J ends lost 5 bases and 5 bases respectively, with 12 bases between them. Germline V gene data show CDR1 as KGHSH and CDR2 as LQKENI. This CDR3 spans 13 amino acids.

This chain connects TRBV7-9 to TRBJ1-1, with TRBD1 matching 8 bases. The CDR3 consists of 13 residues. Germline V CDR1 and CDR2: SEHNR, FQNEAQ (reference sequence). Unmatched junction bases numbered 1, after V lost 3 bases and J lost 4 bases. As DNA, the CDR3 is TGTGCCAGCAGCTTCGGACAGGGCACTGAAGCTTTCTTT. It translates to CASSFGQGTEAFF.